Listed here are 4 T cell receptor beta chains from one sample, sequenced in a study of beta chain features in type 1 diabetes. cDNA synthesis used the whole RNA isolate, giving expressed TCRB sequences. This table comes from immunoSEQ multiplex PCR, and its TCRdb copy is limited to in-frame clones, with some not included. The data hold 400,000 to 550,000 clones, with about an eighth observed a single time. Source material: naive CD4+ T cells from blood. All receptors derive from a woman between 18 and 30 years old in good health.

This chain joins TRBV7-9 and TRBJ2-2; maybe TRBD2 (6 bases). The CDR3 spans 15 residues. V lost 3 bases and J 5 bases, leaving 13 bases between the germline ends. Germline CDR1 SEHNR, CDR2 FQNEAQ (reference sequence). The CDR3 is CASSLEGRGTGELFF. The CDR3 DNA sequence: TGTGCCAGCAGCTTGGAGGGGCGCGGGACCGGGGAGCTGTTTTTT.

The CDR3 protein is CAGAGRDGSFYEQYF. The CDR3 nucleotides read TGTGCCGGGGCCGGGCGGGACGGATCCTTTTACGAGCAGTACTTC. The V call is TRBV30, the J call TRBJ2-7; a weak D match, TRBD2 (6 bases). Looked up from germline, CDR1 is GTSNPN and CDR2 is SVGIG (reference sequence). V dropped 8 bases and J dropped 4 bases, with 24 bases sitting between them. The CDR3 length is 15 residues.

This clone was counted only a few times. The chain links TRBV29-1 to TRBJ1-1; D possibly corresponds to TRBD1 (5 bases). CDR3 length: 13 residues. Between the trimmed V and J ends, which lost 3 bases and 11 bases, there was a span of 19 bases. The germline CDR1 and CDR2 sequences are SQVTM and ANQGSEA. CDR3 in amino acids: CSVEGQEGLWAFF. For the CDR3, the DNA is TGCAGCGTTGAGGGGCAGGAGGGGTTGTGGGCTTTCTTT.

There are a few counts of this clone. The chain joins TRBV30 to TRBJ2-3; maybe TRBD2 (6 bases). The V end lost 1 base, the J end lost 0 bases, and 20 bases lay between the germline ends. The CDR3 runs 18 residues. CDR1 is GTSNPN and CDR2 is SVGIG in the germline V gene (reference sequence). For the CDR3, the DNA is TGTGCCTGGAGTGACCCTCAAGTTAGCGGATTTAGCACAGATACGCAGTATTTT. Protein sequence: CAWSDPQVSGFSTDTQYF.